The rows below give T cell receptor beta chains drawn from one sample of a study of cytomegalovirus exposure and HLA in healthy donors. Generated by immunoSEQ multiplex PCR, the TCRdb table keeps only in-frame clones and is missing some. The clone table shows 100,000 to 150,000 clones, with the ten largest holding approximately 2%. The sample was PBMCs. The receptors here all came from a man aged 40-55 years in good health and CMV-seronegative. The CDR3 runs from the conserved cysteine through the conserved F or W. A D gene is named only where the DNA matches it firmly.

TGTGCCAGTAGTAATATACAGGGTCTAAACACTGAAGCTTTCTTT | CASSNIQGLNTEAFF | TRBV19 | . | TRBJ1-1
TGTGCCACCCCCTCGGGAGTTGGCTACGAGCAGTACTTC | CATPSGVGYEQYF | TRBV4-2 | . | TRBJ2-7
TGCAGCGTTGAATGGCAGGGAAGAGGCTACACCTTC | CSVEWQGRGYTF | TRBV29-1 | . | TRBJ1-2
TGTGCCAGCAACCCGGGACTAGCTACCTACGAGCAGTACTTC | CASNPGLATYEQYF | TRBV6-6 | TRBD2 | TRBJ2-7
TGTGCCAGCAGGGCTTTGGACAGGGACCAAGATGGCTACACCTTC | CASRALDRDQDGYTF | TRBV27 | TRBD1 | TRBJ1-2
TGTGCCAGCAGCTTAATCCGGGAGAACACTGAAGCTTTCTTT | CASSLIRENTEAFF | TRBV7-6 | . | TRBJ1-1
TGCGCCAGCAGCAGGGACTTGGGCTCCTACAATGAGCAGTTCTTC | CASSRDLGSYNEQFF | TRBV5-1 | . | TRBJ2-1
TGTGCCAGCAGCCCCGTGCATGGGGGCCCCTACGAGCAGTACTTC | CASSPVHGGPYEQYF | TRBV6-5 | . | TRBJ2-7
TGCAGTGCCAAGAACAGGGTTGGCTACACCTTC | CSAKNRVGYTF | TRBV20-1 | . | TRBJ1-2
TGTGCCAGCAGGGAGGCGGGACAGGGGATAAATGAGCAGTTCTTC | CASREAGQGINEQFF | TRBV28 | TRBD1 | TRBJ2-1
TGTGCCAGCAGCACCCAGGTGAACACTGAAGCTTTCTTT | CASSTQVNTEAFF | TRBV2 | . | TRBJ1-1
TGTGCCAGCAGTTATCGCCCGGGGGAGACCCAGTACTTC | CASSYRPGETQYF | TRBV27 | . | TRBJ2-5
TGCGCCAGCAGCCATTGGGACAGGGGGCTGCCAGATACGCAGTATTTT | CASSHWDRGLPDTQYF | TRBV4-1 | TRBD1 | TRBJ2-3
TGTGCCAGCAGCCGTTACTCGACGGGAGGCAATCAGCCCCAGCATTTT | CASSRYSTGGNQPQHF | TRBV5-6 | . | TRBJ1-5
TGTGCCAGCAGCTTTGCAGGGTTATATGGCTACACCTTC | CASSFAGLYGYTF | TRBV7-9 | . | TRBJ1-2
TGTGCCAGCCGACAGGGGGAGAATACAGGCGAGCAGTACTTC | CASRQGENTGEQYF | TRBV19 | TRBD1 | TRBJ2-7
TGTGCCAGCAGTTCCGGGACTTATAACACCGGGGAGCTGTTTTTT | CASSSGTYNTGELFF | TRBV7-6 | . | TRBJ2-2
TGTGCCAGCACCCTAGCCCCCGCCTACGAGCAGTACTTC | CASTLAPAYEQYF | TRBV13 | . | TRBJ2-7
TGTGCCAGCAGTTCCACTCGACAGGGAGTGAAAGCTTTCTTT | CASSSTRQGVKAFF | TRBV27 | TRBD1 | TRBJ1-1
TGCGCCAGCAGCCTTGGACAGACCACAGATACGCAGTATTTT | CASSLGQTTDTQYF | TRBV5-1 | . | TRBJ2-3
TGTGCCTGGAGCCGGGACAGGGGCATCACAGATACGCAGTATTTT | CAWSRDRGITDTQYF | TRBV30 | TRBD1 | TRBJ2-3
TGTGCCAGCAGCCCGAATCCGAGGTTAGCGGGAGTCGGCACAGATACGCAGTATTTT | CASSPNPRLAGVGTDTQYF | TRBV7-3 | TRBD2 | TRBJ2-3
TGTGCCAGCAGCCCGGGGGGATACCTTGGGGAGCTGTTTTTT | CASSPGGYLGELFF | TRBV7-2 | TRBD2 | TRBJ2-2
TGTGCCAGCACGATAGGGGGTGCAACTAATGAAAAACTGTTTTTT | CASTIGGATNEKLFF | TRBV2 | . | TRBJ1-4
TGTGCCATCAGTGAGTTACCTTGGCTGAACGAGCAGTACTTC | CAISELPWLNEQYF | TRBV10-3 | . | TRBJ2-7
TGTGCCAGCAGCCAAGAAAATAGCGGGAGGGGTAAGTACGAGCAGTACTTC | CASSQENSGRGKYEQYF | TRBV4-2 | TRBD2 | TRBJ2-7